Each of the 5 T cell receptor beta chains below was sequenced from the same sample in a study of shared clonotypes between healthy human individuals. Sequencing used immunoSEQ multiplex PCR; TCRdb keeps in-frame clones, though not all of them. The sample records 1,100,000 or so clones, approximately 80% being singletons. Sample: memory CD4+ T cells from PBMCs. Subset described: CD45RA-negative fraction. These receptor sequences come from a man in his late teens or twenties in good health. Some clones in this sample may be carry-over from other donors' samples.

This clone was found a few times. The rearrangement links TRBV5-1 to TRBJ1-2; D gene unclear. Trimming removed 3 bases at V and 8 bases at J, with 14 bases between. The CDR3 extends over 13 amino acids. Germline V gene lookup returns CDR1 SGHRS and CDR2 YFSETQ. CDR3 DNA: TGCGCCAGCAGCTCTACCCGCCCCAACGGCTACACCTTC. This translates into CASSSTRPNGYTF. Looking up the rest from reference TRBV5-1 and TRBJ1-2 gives the full variable domain: KAGVTQTPRYLIKTRGQQVTLSCSPISGHRSVSWYQQTPGQGLQFLFEYFSETQRNKGNFPGRFSGRQFSNSRSEMNVSTLELGDSALYLCASSSTRPNGYTFGSGTRLTVV.

The chain carries TRBV27 and TRBJ1-1, with a weak D call TRBD1 (6 bases). This CDR3 has 13 residues. Trimming took 7 bases from V and 4 from J, leaving 13 bases between them. Germline values: CDR1 MNHEY, CDR2 SMNVEV (reference sequence). The DNA for the CDR3 is TGTGCCAGCATTACCGGGGGCGGCACTGAAGCTTTCTTT. It specifies CASITGGGTEAFF.

The chain has TRBV7-2 and TRBJ2-6, with 7 bases lining up with TRBD2. The trim removed 5 bases at V and 0 bases at J, leaving 13 bases unmatched. This CDR3 has 19 amino acids. Germline CDR1 and CDR2: SGHTA and FQGNSA. As DNA, the CDR3 is TGTGCCAGCAGCCCCCCTAGCGGCAAAAGGGCCTCTGGGGCCAACGTCCTGACTTTC. Translating it yields CASSPPSGKRASGANVLTF.

The chain has TRBV7-2 and TRBJ2-3; possibly TRBD2 for D (6 bases). From germline, CDR1 is SGHTA and CDR2 FQGNSA. The V end lost 4 bases, the J end lost 5 bases, and 13 bases lay between the germline ends. This CDR3 contains 14 residues. This CDR3 is CASSYQKGGDTQYF. CDR3 DNA sequence: TGTGCCAGCAGCTACCAAAAGGGAGGAGATACGCAGTATTTT.

This clone was seen a few times. The gene calls are TRBV28 and TRBJ1-1; unclear D gene. CDR3 length: 16 residues. Germline V gene sequence: CDR1 MDHEN, CDR2 SYDVKM. Trimming stripped 2 bases from V and 1 base from J, with 14 bases between. CDR3 in DNA: TGTGCCAGCAGTTTACCCGCGACGACAAGGAACACTGAAGCTTTCTTT. Protein product: CASSLPATTRNTEAFF.